The text below deals with one T cell receptor (beta chain). As yet, its antigen is unknown. Trimming took 6 bases from V and 4 from J; bases not matched to a gene: 7. This CDR3 comprises 13 residues. Germline-derived CDR1 and CDR2 are SQVTM and ANQGSEA. Samples: about 28 days before transplant, then days 30, 100 and 180 after. The data derive from a study of T cell clonotyping in hematopoietic cell transplantation. Overall study results and limits: Few recipient clonotypes overlapped donors; over 95% were de novo at given depth. Pathologically expanded recipient clonotypes increased progressively from day 30 to day 180 as diversity fell. Broader posttransplant TCR repertoire diversity was predicted by graft donor and pretransplant recipient Inverse Simpson Index values.

Libraries were prepared by immunoSEQ multiplex PCR; TCRdb keeps only in-frame clonotypes and omits some of them. The data contain some 16,000 clones, approximately 57% of them singletons. The TCR sequence derives from a male patient aged 50 to 60 who had an allogeneic stem cell transplant from an unrelated donor, so T cells may come from the graft donor. Some clones in this sample may be carry-over from other donors' samples. The source was PBMCs, collected 30 days after allogeneic stem cell transplant. The genes are TRBV29-1 and TRBJ1-1, with TRBD1 identical over 8 bases. In DNA form, the CDR3 reads TGCAGCGTCCAGACAGGGGTGGGCACTGAAGCTTTCTTT. It specifies CSVQTGVGTEAFF.